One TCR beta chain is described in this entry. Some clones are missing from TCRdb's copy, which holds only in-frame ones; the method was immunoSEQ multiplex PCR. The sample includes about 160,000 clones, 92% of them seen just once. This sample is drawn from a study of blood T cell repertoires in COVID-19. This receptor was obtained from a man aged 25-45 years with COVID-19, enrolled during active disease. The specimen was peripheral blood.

For the CDR3, the DNA is TGTGCCAGTATCTCTTTGGAGGGCTTTATTGGAAACACTGAAGCTTTCTTT. Translation: CASISLEGFIGNTEAFF. The gene calls are TRBV19 and TRBJ1-1, with unresolved D. From germline, CDR1 is LNHDA and CDR2 SQIVND (reference sequence). CDR3 length: 17 amino acids. The V end lost 7 bases, the J end lost 2 bases, and 23 bases lay between the germline ends.